The next 18 T cell receptor beta chains were all read from a single sample in a study of blood T cell repertoires in COVID-19. Only in-frame clones appear in the TCRdb table, and some are missing; sequencing was by immunoSEQ multiplex PCR. The sample has about 300,000 clones; about 83% are singletons. Sample: peripheral blood. The source of these receptors is a woman in her forties or fifties with acute or convalescent COVID-19.

The chain carries TRBV7-2 and TRBJ2-1; tentatively, D is TRBD2 (5 bases). Trimming stripped 5 bases from V and 6 bases from J, with 23 bases between. CDR1 and CDR2 from the germline V gene are SGHTA and FQGNSA. The CDR3 is 17 residues long. CDR3 in DNA: TGTGCCAGCAGCCGCTTCTTTGTTGGGGAGTCAGTCAATGAGCAGTTCTTC. Amino acids: CASSRFFVGESVNEQFF.

The rearrangement links TRBV4-3 to TRBJ1-1, with a tentative D call TRBD1 (6 bases). Per the germline V gene, CDR1 is LGHNA and CDR2 is YSLEER. This CDR3 region has 12 residues. V shed 5 bases and J shed 8 bases, with 12 bases lying between them. Here the CDR3 DNA reads TGCGCCAGCAGCTCGAACGACAGGGAAGCTTTCTTT. Translation: CASSSNDREAFF.

This chain uses TRBV21-1 with TRBJ1-6; the table's D call, TRBD1, has no DNA check behind it. TRBV21-1 is a pseudogene segment. CDR3 length: 17 residues. The CDR3 coding sequence is TGTGCCAGCAGCAAAGCGGCAGGCCAGTCCTATAATTCACCCCTCCACTTT. Amino acid sequence: CASSKAAGQSYNSPLHF.

The chain joins TRBV12-5 to TRBJ2-4, with 8 bases identical to TRBD1. Germline CDR1 and CDR2: LGHNT and FRNRAP. CDR3 length: 16 amino acids. Germline trimming cut 7 bases from V and 2 bases from J; bases unmatched to any gene: 10. In nucleotides, the CDR3 is TGTGCTAGTGCCTTGCAGGGGGCCCTTCCCAAAAACATTCAGTACTTC. Protein product: CASALQGALPKNIQYF.

The chain has TRBV5-6 and TRBJ2-1, with 10 positions matching TRBD2. Trimming removed 0 bases from V and 1 base from J; junction bases left unmatched: 7. Germline V gene sequence: CDR1 SGHDT, CDR2 YYEEEE. The CDR3 spans 18 residues. For the CDR3, the DNA is TGTGCCAGCAGCTTGGATGAGACTAGCGGGTCATCCTACAATGAGCAGTTCTTC. This translates into CASSLDETSGSSYNEQFF.

Concerning this clone itself: Other DNA sequences within the sample encode an identical CDR3. This chain connects TRBV18 to TRBJ1-1; TRBD1 aligns across 7 bases. Germline V gives CDR1 KGHSH, CDR2 LQKENI. After removal of 2 bases from V and 2 bases from J, the junction contained 2 bases not matched to a gene. The CDR3 contains 14 residues. CDR3 amino acids: CASSPRTGNTEAFF. Here the CDR3 DNA reads TGTGCCAGCTCACCAAGGACAGGAAACACTGAAGCTTTCTTT. The whole variable domain, remainder taken from reference TRBV18 and TRBJ1-1, is NAGVMQNPRHLVRRRGQEARLRCSPMKGHSHVYWYRQLPEEGLKFMVYLQKENIIDESGMPKERFSAEFPKEGPSILRIQQVVRGDSAAYFCASSPRTGNTEAFFGQGTRLTVV.

This chain's CDR3 is CASSSDRTSVTDTQYF. CDR3 DNA: TGTGCCAGCAGCTCGGACCGGACTAGCGTCACAGATACGCAGTATTTT. The rearrangement uses TRBV11-2 and TRBJ2-3; 9 bases align to TRBD2. Germline V gene lookup returns CDR1 SGHAT and CDR2 FQNNGV. The CDR3 consists of 16 residues. The V and J ends lost 4 bases and 2 bases, in that order; junction bases with no gene match: 7. Using reference TRBV11-2 and TRBJ2-3 for the parts outside the CDR3, the full variable domain is EAGVAQSPRYKIIEKRQSVAFWCNPISGHATLYWYQQILGQGPKLLIQFQNNGVVDDSQLPKDRFSAERLKGVDSTLKIQPAKLEDSAVYLCASSSDRTSVTDTQYFGPGTRLTVL.

The chain has TRBV2 and TRBJ1-4; 8 nucleotides match TRBD1. V gave up 7 bases and J gave up 5 bases; unmatched junction bases: 3. This CDR3 is built from 13 residues. CDR1 and CDR2 (germline): SNHLY, FYNNEI. CDR3 amino acids: CASKWTGNEKLFF. The CDR3 bases are TGTGCCAGCAAATGGACAGGGAATGAAAAACTGTTTTTT.

The chain has TRBV2 and TRBJ2-3, with no clear D. CDR3 length: 11 residues. In germline, CDR1 is SNHLY, CDR2 FYNNEI. Trimming pared 5 bases from V and 4 bases from J, leaving 4 bases between. The CDR3 loop reads CASSPSDTQYF. The DNA for the CDR3 is TGTGCCAGCAGTCCCTCAGATACGCAGTATTTT.

V is TRBV7-2 and J is TRBJ2-3, with D possibly TRBD1 on 6 matching bases. The CDR3 extends over 15 amino acids. V lost 8 bases and J lost 2, with 17 bases in between. Germline assignment: CDR1 SGHTA and CDR2 FQGNSA. In nucleotides, the CDR3 is TGTGCCAGCGATCTAGGGGGAAGGGCCACAGATACGCAGTATTTT. Translated: CASDLGGRATDTQYF.

The V and J genes are TRBV5-1 and TRBJ2-7; 7 nucleotides line up with TRBD1. Looked up from germline, CDR1 is SGHRS and CDR2 is YFSETQ. This CDR3 is 14 amino acids long. With 3 bases clipped from V and 3 bases from J, the junction kept 6 bases outside the gene matches. CDR3 sequence reads: CASSWGTGDYEQYV. CDR3 coding DNA: TGCGCCAGCAGCTGGGGAACAGGGGACTACGAGCAGTACGTC.

The V gene is TRBV30, the J gene TRBJ2-7; D possibly corresponds to TRBD2 (7 bases). Trimming pared 5 bases from V and 7 bases from J, leaving 18 bases between. This CDR3 has 13 residues. Germline-derived CDR1 and CDR2 are GTSNPN and SVGIG (reference sequence). CDR3 in DNA: TGTGCCTGGGAGGGGGGGCCTGGGAGGGAGCAGTACTTC. This encodes CAWEGGPGREQYF.

This clone was recorded a few times. Other DNA sequences in the sample encode the same CDR3. The chain employs TRBV4-2 and TRBJ1-3, with 9 bases that match TRBD1. The V segment lost 1 base and the J segment 1 base; nucleotides outside the gene matches: 2. The CDR3 has 16 residues. Germline CDR1 and CDR2: LGHNA and YNFKEQ. This CDR3 reads CASSQGGQGSGNTIYF. Written as DNA, the CDR3 is TGTGCCAGCAGCCAAGGGGGACAGGGATCTGGAAACACCATATATTTT.

The J gene is TRBJ2-1, the V gene TRBV12-5, with 8 positions matching TRBD2. The germline V gene encodes CDR1 LGHNT and CDR2 FRNRAP. J was trimmed by 6 bases and V by 1 base; bases with no gene match: 11. CDR3 length equals 17 residues. The CDR3 region has the DNA TGTGCTAGTGGTTTGGAAGGGGCGGGGGGCGTCTCCAATGAGCAGTTCTTC. Residues: CASGLEGAGGVSNEQFF.

Notes on this clone: The same CDR3 can be traced to other DNA sequences in this sample. This chain links TRBV10-3 with TRBJ1-2; D not resolved. In germline, CDR1 is ENHRY, CDR2 SYGVKD. The CDR3 totals 14 residues. Trimming pared 2 bases from V and 0 bases from J, leaving 7 bases between. The CDR3 here is CAISEGLSNYGYTF. The CDR3 nucleotides read TGTGCCATCAGTGAGGGGCTCTCTAACTATGGCTACACCTTC.

The J gene is TRBJ2-7, the V gene TRBV6-6, with 10 positions matching TRBD2. The CDR3 consists of 13 residues. J was trimmed by 9 bases and V by 5 bases; bases with no gene match: 7. Germline assignment: CDR1 MNHNY and CDR2 SVGAGI (reference sequence). In DNA, the CDR3 is TGTGCCAGCAGTCTTGTAGCGGGGGGCGGGCAGTACTTC. Residues: CASSLVAGGGQYF.

This clone was seen only a few times. This rearrangement joins TRBV5-3 to TRBJ1-1; unclear D gene. TRBV5-3 is designated an ORF whose function remains uncertain. V was pared by 6 bases and J by 2 bases, with 17 bases between. The CDR3 sequence is 15 residues long. Here the CDR3 DNA reads TGTGCCAGAACCCTAGACGAGGATCCAAACACTGAAGCTTTCTTT. It translates to CARTLDEDPNTEAFF.

V gene TRBV6-2 or TRBV6-3 combines with J gene TRBJ2-3; D is undetermined. This CDR3 contains 13 residues. Germline CDR1 reads MNHEY; CDR2 reads SVGEGT. V was shortened by 4 bases and J by 1 base, with 6 bases between the two germline ends. CDR3 sequence reads: CASSLLGTDTQYF. In DNA form, the CDR3 reads TGTGCCAGCAGTTTGCTAGGCACAGATACGCAGTATTTT.